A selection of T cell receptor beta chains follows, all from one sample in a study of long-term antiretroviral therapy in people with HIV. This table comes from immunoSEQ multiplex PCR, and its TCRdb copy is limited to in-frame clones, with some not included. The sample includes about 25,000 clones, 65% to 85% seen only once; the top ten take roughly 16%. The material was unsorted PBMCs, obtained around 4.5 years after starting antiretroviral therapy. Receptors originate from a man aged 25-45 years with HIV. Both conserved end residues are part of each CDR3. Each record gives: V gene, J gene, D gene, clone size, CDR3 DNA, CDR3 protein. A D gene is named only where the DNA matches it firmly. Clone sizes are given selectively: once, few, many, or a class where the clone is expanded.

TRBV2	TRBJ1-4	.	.	TGTGCCAGCAGTGAAGGGGGTGAAAAACTGTTTTTT	CASSEGGEKLFF
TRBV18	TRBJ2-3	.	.	TGTGCCAGCTCACCAAGGGCCGGGAGAAGCACAGATACGCAGTATTTT	CASSPRAGRSTDTQYF
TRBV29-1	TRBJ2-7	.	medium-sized	TGCAGCGTTTTAGGCGGGAACTCCTACGAGCAGTACTTC	CSVLGGNSYEQYF
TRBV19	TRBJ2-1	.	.	TGTGCCAGTAGTACCAGTTTCGACAGTTCTTACAATGAGCAGTTCTTC	CASSTSFDSSYNEQFF
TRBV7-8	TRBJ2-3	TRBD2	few	TGTGCCAGCAGCCAAAGGACTAGTGTACCAGATACGCAGTATTTT	CASSQRTSVPDTQYF
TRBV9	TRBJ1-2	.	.	TGTGCCAGCAGCGTAGTGGCGGGCTATGGCTACACCTTC	CASSVVAGYGYTF
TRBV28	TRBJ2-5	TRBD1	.	TGTGCCAGCGATAAGGACAGGGTCTCGGCAAGTGAAGAGACCCAGTACTTC	CASDKDRVSASEETQYF
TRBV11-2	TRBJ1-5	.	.	TGTGCCAGCAGCTTAGCAGGGCTCGGGGCTAATCAGCCCCAGCATTTT	CASSLAGLGANQPQHF
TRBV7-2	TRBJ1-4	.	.	TGTGCCAGCAGCTTAGAAGGTGAAAAACTGTTTTTT	CASSLEGEKLFF
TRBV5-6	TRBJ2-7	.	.	TGTGCCAGCAGCTTTTCCTGGGCCAACTACGAGCAGTACTTC	CASSFSWANYEQYF
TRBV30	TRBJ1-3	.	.	TGTGCCTGGAGTCACCGGAGAAACACCATATATTTT	CAWSHRRNTIYF
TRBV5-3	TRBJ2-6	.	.	TGTGCCAGAAGCTCCCCGACACAAAGTTGCTCTGGGGCCAACGTCCTGACTTTC	CARSSPTQSCSGANVLTF
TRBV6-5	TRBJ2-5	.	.	TGTGCCAGCAGTTACGGGCAGATCCAAGAGACCCAGTACTTC	CASSYGQIQETQYF
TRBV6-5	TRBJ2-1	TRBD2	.	TGTGCCAGCAGTTACTTTAGCGGGAGTGGCGATGAGCAGTTCTTC	CASSYFSGSGDEQFF
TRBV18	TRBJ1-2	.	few	TGTGCCAGCTCACCCTCGACAGGCGAGTATGGCTACACCTTC	CASSPSTGEYGYTF
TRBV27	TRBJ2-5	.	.	TGTGCCAGCAGTTTATGGCGGGGAACGCGGGAAGAGACCCAGTACTTC	CASSLWRGTREETQYF
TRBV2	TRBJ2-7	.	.	TGTGCCAGCACCCCCGTCGCGTCCTCCTACGAGCAGTACTTC	CASTPVASSYEQYF
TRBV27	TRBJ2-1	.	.	TGTGCCAGCAGACGTAGCGGAGCTGAGCAGTTCTTC	CASRRSGAEQFF
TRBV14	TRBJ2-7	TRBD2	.	TGTGCCAGCAGCCAACTCGCTAGCGGAGTTGTCTACGAGCAGTACTTC	CASSQLASGVVYEQYF
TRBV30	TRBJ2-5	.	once	TGTGCCTGGGCTGGGATCACTGAGACCCAGTACTTC	CAWAGITETQYF
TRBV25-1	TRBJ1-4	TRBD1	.	TGTGCCAGCAGTGAAGAGGGGACAGGAAATGAAAAACTGTTTTTT	CASSEEGTGNEKLFF
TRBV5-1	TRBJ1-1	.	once	TGCGCCAGCAGCTTGGGAGCCGGGGCCGGCACTGAAGCTTTCTTT	CASSLGAGAGTEAFF
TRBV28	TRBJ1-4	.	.	TGTGCCAGCACGGGCCCAACTAATGAAAAACTGTTTTTT	CASTGPTNEKLFF
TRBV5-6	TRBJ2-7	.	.	TGTGCCAGCAGCTCGTCCTACGAGCAGTACTTC	CASSSSYEQYF
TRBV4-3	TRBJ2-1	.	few	TGCGCCAGCAGCCAAAGCTACCCCGCGGGGGAGCAGTTCTTC	CASSQSYPAGEQFF
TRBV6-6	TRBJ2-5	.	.	TGTGCCAGCAGACAACCCGTAGAGACCCAGTACTTC	CASRQPVETQYF
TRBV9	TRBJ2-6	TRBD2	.	TGTGCCAGCAGCGTAGTAGCGGGAGGGGCCAACGTCCTGACTTTC	CASSVVAGGANVLTF
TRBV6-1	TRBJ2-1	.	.	TGTGCCAGCAGTGAAGAGGGGGGGATCAACAATGAGCAGTTCTTC	CASSEEGGINNEQFF
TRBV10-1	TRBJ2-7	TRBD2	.	TGCGCCAGCAGTGACCCGACTAGCGGGTACTCCTACGAGCAGTACTTC	CASSDPTSGYSYEQYF
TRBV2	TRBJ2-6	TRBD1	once	TGTGCCACTACGGGACAGCCCCTCTCTGGGGCCAACGTCCTGACTTTC	CATTGQPLSGANVLTF
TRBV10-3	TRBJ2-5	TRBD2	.	TGTGCCATCAGCCCCCCGGGGGGTCAAGAGACCCAGTACTTC	CAISPPGGQETQYF
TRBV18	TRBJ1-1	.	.	TGTGCCAGCTCTCAACTGGGGCAGAACACTGAAGCTTTCTTT	CASSQLGQNTEAFF
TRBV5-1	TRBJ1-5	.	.	TGCGCCAGCAGCTTGGGGGGTTCGAATCAGCCCCAGCATTTT	CASSLGGSNQPQHF
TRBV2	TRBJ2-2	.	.	TGTGCCAGCAGTGAAGCTGACTCGGGGGCGAACACCGGGGAGCTGTTTTTT	CASSEADSGANTGELFF
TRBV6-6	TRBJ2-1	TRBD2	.	TGTGCCAGCATCGACCCCCGACTAGCAAATGAGCAGTTCTTC	CASIDPRLANEQFF
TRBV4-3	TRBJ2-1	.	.	TGCGCCAGCAGCTCAGTAGGTCTAGTGGGCAATGAGCAGTTCTTC	CASSSVGLVGNEQFF
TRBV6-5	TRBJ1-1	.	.	TGTGCCAGCAGTTACGGGGCAGACAAGAATGCTTTCTTT	CASSYGADKNAFF
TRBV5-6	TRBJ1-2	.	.	TGTGCCAGCAGCGCGATATCGGGCTATGGCTACACCTTC	CASSAISGYGYTF
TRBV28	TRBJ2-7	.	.	TGTGCCAGCAGAGGGTCGTCTAGCGTCTACGAGCAGTACTTC	CASRGSSSVYEQYF
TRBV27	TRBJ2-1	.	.	TGTGCCAGCAGTTTGGAGGGAGTTTACAATGAGCAGTTCTTC	CASSLEGVYNEQFF